The clone carrying this T cell receptor (beta chain) was seen a few times. Antigen unknown. The data were obtained in a study of cytomegalovirus exposure and HLA in healthy donors. Study details: Findings of an earlier analysis included around 120 million unique TCR beta sequences from roughly 180 million T cells.

This CDR3 has 16 residues. V was shortened by 1 base and J by 0 bases, with 12 bases between the two germline ends. The germline gives CDR1 MGHRA, CDR2 YSYEKL. Primers for the PCR totalled 60 Vbeta and 13 Jbeta. Clones were read by immunoSEQ multiplex PCR, and TCRdb kept only the in-frame ones, dropping some. The sample has about 200,000 clones; around 86% are singletons. Study findings and constraints: Among TCR beta chains of equal frequency, HLA-associated ones were more clonally expanded in a later analysis. The classifier was said to identify cytomegalovirus status with high specificity and sensitivity. TCR beta sequences reportedly predicted the HLA-A and HLA-B alleles of most subjects accurately.

V and J are TRBV4-1 and TRBJ1-1, with D possibly TRBD1 on 6 matching bases. The receptor was derived from a woman in her forties in good health and CMV-seronegative. Sequencing was performed on PBMCs. This chain's CDR3 is CASSQVTGLLNTEAFF. The CDR3 coding sequence is TGCGCCAGCAGCCAAGTGACAGGTCTGTTGAACACTGAAGCTTTCTTT.